This is a list of T cell receptor beta chains from one sample in a study of T cells after yellow fever vaccination. One entry per CDR3 protein results from TCRdb running MiXCR on the 5' RACE reads. The sample consists of roughly 350,000 distinct CDR3 sequences, 4.1% of them appearing once. The material was PBMCs, obtained 5 days after the yellow fever booster vaccination. All receptors come from a man between 18 and 35 years old who received the YFV17D yellow fever vaccine. The CDR3 runs from the conserved cysteine through the conserved F or W. Each record gives: CDR3 length, J gene, V gene, clone size, D gene, CDR3 protein, CDR3 DNA. D genes are given only for firm matches. Expanded clones get a size class; other rows say once, few or many, or leave the size out.

cdr3_length: 15; j_call: TRBJ2-2; v_call: TRBV7-2; clone_size: many; d_call: -; cdr3_aa: CASSLDRLNTGELFF; cdr3_nt: TGTGCCAGCAGCTTAGATCGGCTTAACACCGGGGAGCTGTTTTTT
cdr3_length: 16; j_call: TRBJ2-1; v_call: TRBV29-1; clone_size: many; d_call: TRBD1; cdr3_aa: CSVEGVGQLAYNEQFF; cdr3_nt: TGCAGCGTTGAAGGGGTGGGACAGCTTGCCTACAATGAGCAGTTCTTC
cdr3_length: 14; j_call: TRBJ2-3; v_call: TRBV5-1; clone_size: -; d_call: TRBD1; cdr3_aa: CASSFGQVKDTQYF; cdr3_nt: TGCGCCAGCAGCTTCGGACAGGTTAAAGATACGCAGTATTTT
cdr3_length: 9; j_call: TRBJ1-1; v_call: TRBV3-2; clone_size: -; d_call: -; cdr3_aa: CASSLEAFF; cdr3_nt: TGTGCCAGCAGCCTTGAAGCTTTCTTT
cdr3_length: 14; j_call: TRBJ2-2; v_call: TRBV20-1; clone_size: many; d_call: -; cdr3_aa: CSASRGAVTGELFF; cdr3_nt: TGCAGTGCTAGTCGGGGGGCCGTCACCGGGGAGCTGTTTTTT
cdr3_length: 14; j_call: TRBJ1-1; v_call: TRBV5-1; clone_size: many; d_call: TRBD1; cdr3_aa: CASSLRTGGTEAFF; cdr3_nt: TGCGCCAGCAGCTTGCGGACAGGGGGGACTGAAGCTTTCTTT
cdr3_length: 15; j_call: TRBJ1-2; v_call: TRBV5-1; clone_size: few; d_call: TRBD1; cdr3_aa: CASTYGQGGIYGYTF; cdr3_nt: TGCGCCAGCACCTACGGACAGGGAGGAATCTATGGCTACACCTTC
cdr3_length: 14; j_call: TRBJ1-4; v_call: TRBV20-1; clone_size: few; d_call: -; cdr3_aa: CSAPVGTWDEKLFF; cdr3_nt: TGCAGTGCCCCCGTGGGCACCTGGGATGAAAAACTGTTTTTT
cdr3_length: 16; j_call: TRBJ1-2; v_call: TRBV6-5; clone_size: few; d_call: TRBD1; cdr3_aa: CASTPRQQGINYGYTF; cdr3_nt: TGTGCCAGCACCCCCCGGCAACAGGGGATTAACTATGGCTACACCTTC
cdr3_length: 17; j_call: TRBJ1-5; v_call: TRBV5-1; clone_size: many; d_call: TRBD1; cdr3_aa: CASSSPVHGQDNQPQHF; cdr3_nt: TGCGCCAGCAGCTCCCCGGTACACGGACAGGACAATCAGCCCCAGCATTTT
cdr3_length: 15; j_call: TRBJ1-2; v_call: TRBV20-1; clone_size: few; d_call: -; cdr3_aa: CSASGWPEGYYGYTF; cdr3_nt: TGCAGTGCTAGTGGTTGGCCGGAGGGGTACTATGGCTACACCTTC
cdr3_length: 14; j_call: TRBJ1-2; v_call: TRBV7-9; clone_size: -; d_call: -; cdr3_aa: CASSLNDGTYGYTF; cdr3_nt: TGTGCCAGCAGCTTAAACGACGGTACCTATGGCTACACCTTC
cdr3_length: 15; j_call: TRBJ1-6; v_call: TRBV5-1; clone_size: many; d_call: -; cdr3_aa: CASSLEANGNSPLHF; cdr3_nt: TGCGCCAGCAGCTTGGAGGCGAACGGCAATTCACCCCTCCACTTT
cdr3_length: 10; j_call: TRBJ2-1; v_call: TRBV5-1; clone_size: many; d_call: -; cdr3_aa: CASSGGSLFF; cdr3_nt: TGCGCCAGCAGCGGGGGCAGTCTGTTCTTC
cdr3_length: 11; j_call: TRBJ1-1; v_call: TRBV6-6; clone_size: -; d_call: -; cdr3_aa: CASSYPTEAFF; cdr3_nt: TGTGCCAGCAGTTACCCCACTGAAGCTTTCTTT
cdr3_length: 17; j_call: TRBJ1-5; v_call: TRBV4-2; clone_size: -; d_call: -; cdr3_aa: CASSQGWETSQPQPQHF; cdr3_nt: TGTGCCAGCAGCCAAGGCTGGGAAACGTCTCAACCTCAGCCCCAGCATTTT
cdr3_length: 13; j_call: TRBJ1-2; v_call: TRBV12-5; clone_size: few; d_call: -; cdr3_aa: CASGPEDAYGYTF; cdr3_nt: TGTGCTAGTGGACCCGAGGACGCCTATGGCTACACCTTC
cdr3_length: 13; j_call: TRBJ1-2; v_call: TRBV4-2; clone_size: -; d_call: -; cdr3_aa: CASSQGYLDGYTF; cdr3_nt: TGTGCCAGCAGCCAAGGATACCTCGATGGCTACACCTTC
cdr3_length: 16; j_call: TRBJ1-6; v_call: TRBV6-5; clone_size: -; d_call: -; cdr3_aa: CASSYSAALGDSPLHF; cdr3_nt: TGTGCCAGCAGTTACTCGGCCGCGCTGGGGGATTCACCCCTCCACTTT
cdr3_length: 15; j_call: TRBJ2-2; v_call: TRBV30; clone_size: -; d_call: -; cdr3_aa: CAWSGNPGDNGELFF; cdr3_nt: TGTGCCTGGAGCGGGAACCCCGGAGACAACGGGGAGCTGTTTTTT
cdr3_length: 14; j_call: TRBJ2-3; v_call: TRBV14; clone_size: -; d_call: -; cdr3_aa: CASSSRPFRDTQYF; cdr3_nt: TGTGCCAGCAGCTCCCGACCATTCAGGGATACGCAGTATTTT
cdr3_length: 17; j_call: TRBJ2-2; v_call: TRBV6-1; clone_size: many; d_call: -; cdr3_aa: CASSEVTTAGGTGELFF; cdr3_nt: TGTGCCAGCAGTGAAGTGACGACAGCCGGGGGTACCGGGGAGCTGTTTTTT
cdr3_length: 17; j_call: TRBJ1-4; v_call: TRBV20-1; clone_size: -; d_call: TRBD1; cdr3_aa: CSARDQLQGAQNEKLFF; cdr3_nt: TGCAGTGCTAGAGATCAACTACAGGGGGCGCAGAATGAAAAACTGTTTTTT
cdr3_length: 15; j_call: TRBJ1-5; v_call: TRBV4-2; clone_size: -; d_call: -; cdr3_aa: CASSQEPKGDQPQHF; cdr3_nt: TGTGCCAGCAGCCAAGAACCCAAGGGGGATCAGCCCCAGCATTTT
cdr3_length: 15; j_call: TRBJ2-5; v_call: TRBV15; clone_size: many; d_call: -; cdr3_aa: CATNGLGGPQETQYF; cdr3_nt: TGTGCCACCAACGGACTCGGGGGGCCTCAAGAGACCCAGTACTTC
cdr3_length: 13; j_call: TRBJ2-7; v_call: TRBV29-1; clone_size: many; d_call: -; cdr3_aa: CSVLPERMGEQYF; cdr3_nt: TGCAGCGTTCTACCGGAGAGGATGGGGGAGCAGTACTTC
cdr3_length: 14; j_call: TRBJ1-5; v_call: TRBV27; clone_size: many; d_call: TRBD1; cdr3_aa: CASSTRQGYQPQHF; cdr3_nt: TGTGCCAGCTCCACCCGACAGGGGTATCAGCCCCAGCATTTT
cdr3_length: 12; j_call: TRBJ1-4; v_call: TRBV12-3/TRBV12-4; clone_size: few; d_call: -; cdr3_aa: CASSLTPGKLFF; cdr3_nt: TGTGCCAGCAGTTTGACACCAGGGAAACTGTTTTTT
cdr3_length: 12; j_call: TRBJ2-5; v_call: TRBV11-3; clone_size: many; d_call: -; cdr3_aa: CASSLDGRTQYF; cdr3_nt: TGTGCCAGCAGCTTAGATGGGAGGACCCAGTACTTC
cdr3_length: 15; j_call: TRBJ1-2; v_call: TRBV7-2; clone_size: many; d_call: TRBD1; cdr3_aa: CASSIQGRGDYGYTF; cdr3_nt: TGTGCCAGCAGCATACAGGGGAGAGGTGACTATGGCTACACCTTC
cdr3_length: 13; j_call: TRBJ1-3; v_call: TRBV20-1; clone_size: few; d_call: -; cdr3_aa: CSARTESGNTIYF; cdr3_nt: TGCAGTGCTCGTACAGAAAGTGGAAACACCATATATTTT
cdr3_length: 13; j_call: TRBJ2-7; v_call: TRBV20-1; clone_size: few; d_call: TRBD2; cdr3_aa: CSVPSYRTSGQYF; cdr3_nt: TGCAGTGTCCCTTCATATCGGACTAGCGGGCAGTACTTC
cdr3_length: 15; j_call: TRBJ2-7; v_call: TRBV5-1; clone_size: few; d_call: TRBD1; cdr3_aa: CASSRPGQGSYEQYF; cdr3_nt: TGCGCCAGCAGCCGTCCGGGACAGGGTTCCTACGAGCAGTACTTC
cdr3_length: 16; j_call: TRBJ2-1; v_call: TRBV6-6; clone_size: few; d_call: TRBD2; cdr3_aa: CASSPPRAGGNNEQFF; cdr3_nt: TGTGCCAGCAGCCCCCCCCGAGCGGGGGGGAACAATGAGCAGTTCTTC
cdr3_length: 13; j_call: TRBJ1-2; v_call: TRBV12-3/TRBV12-4; clone_size: many; d_call: -; cdr3_aa: CASSLGIDYGYTF; cdr3_nt: TGTGCCAGCAGTTTAGGGATAGACTATGGCTACACCTTC